This paragraph reports one T cell receptor (beta chain). TCRdb's table, derived via immunoSEQ multiplex PCR, lists solely in-frame clones and lacks some. The sample lists approximately 2.1 million clones; 93% were seen once. This sample is drawn from a study of shared clonotypes between healthy human individuals. The sequenced sample was naive CD4+ T cells from PBMCs. Indicated subset: CD45RA+ positively selected. This TCR was sampled from a man aged 18 to 30 in good health. Some clones in this sample may be carry-over from other donors' samples.

The CDR3 bases are TGTGCCAGCTCACCAACAGCGGACAGCTACAATGAGCAGTTCTTC. Translated: CASSPTADSYNEQFF. The chain has TRBV18 and TRBJ2-1, with D possibly matching TRBD1 (6 bases). CDR1 is KGHSH, CDR2 LQKENI, per germline. V was clipped by 2 bases and J by 3 bases, with 11 bases between them. The CDR3 length is 15 residues.